The 29 T cell receptor beta chains listed next were all sequenced from one sample in a study of blood T cell repertoires in COVID-19. Sequencing was performed with immunoSEQ multiplex PCR; in TCRdb, only in-frame clones are kept and a portion is missing. The sample has 230,000 or so clones, 80% to 90% seen once. The material sequenced was peripheral blood. The receptors here all came from a man in his forties with active or convalescent COVID-19.

For this clone: The same CDR3 also results from other DNA sequences found in this sample. The chain links TRBV6-5 to TRBJ2-7, with D unclear. Germline CDR1 is MNHEY and CDR2 is SVGAGI. Deletions cut 0 bases from V and 0 bases from J, with 6 bases between. This CDR3 is built from 14 residues. Written as DNA, the CDR3 is TGTGCCAGCAGTTACTCTCGCGACTCCTACGAGCAGTACTTC. Encoded protein: CASSYSRDSYEQYF.

The chain has TRBV11-3 and TRBJ2-2; D may be TRBD1 (6 bases). Germline values: CDR1 SGHNT, CDR2 YENEEA. The CDR3 length is 15 residues. Trimming took off 3 bases at V and 4 bases at J, with 12 bases between the two ends. The chain's CDR3 is CASSFSDRTTGELFF. CDR3 sequence (DNA): TGTGCCAGCAGCTTTAGCGACAGGACCACCGGGGAGCTGTTTTTT.

This clone was observed once. The chain employs TRBV10-3 and TRBJ1-1; D gene uncertain. The CDR3 has 14 residues. In germline, CDR1 is ENHRY, CDR2 SYGVKD. V was cut by 2 bases and J by 1 base, with 8 bases left in between. The CDR3, as DNA: TGTGCCATCAGTGAGACTACGGGGAACACTGAAGCTTTCTTT. The encoded protein is CAISETTGNTEAFF.

The genes are TRBV6-2 or TRBV6-3 and TRBJ1-1, with 7 positions matching TRBD1. V lost 6 bases and J lost 0; bases outside the gene matches: 13. CDR1 is MNHEY, CDR2 SVGEGT, per germline. This CDR3 has 17 amino acids. As DNA, the CDR3 is TGTGCCAGCAGCCCTGGGGCATACAGGGGATTGAACACTGAAGCTTTCTTT. It is translated as CASSPGAYRGLNTEAFF.

The chain joins TRBV5-1 to TRBJ1-4, with 9 bases lining up with TRBD1. The CDR3 length is 15 residues. Per the germline V gene, CDR1 is SGHRS and CDR2 is YFSETQ. The junction had 6 bases not matched to a gene; V was cut back by 4 bases and J by 5 bases. CDR3 protein: CASSRPGQGNEKLFF. As DNA, the CDR3 is TGCGCCAGCAGCAGGCCGGGACAGGGAAATGAAAAACTGTTTTTT. Together with reference TRBV5-1 and TRBJ1-4, the CDR3 gives the full variable domain: KAGVTQTPRYLIKTRGQQVTLSCSPISGHRSVSWYQQTPGQGLQFLFEYFSETQRNKGNFPGRFSGRQFSNSRSEMNVSTLELGDSALYLCASSRPGQGNEKLFFGSGTQLSVL.

This clone is a singleton in its sample. The genes are TRBV7-2 and TRBJ2-1; 8 nucleotides match TRBD2. V gave up 10 bases and J gave up 2 bases; unmatched junction bases: 10. This CDR3 comprises 15 residues. The germline V gene has CDR1 SGHTA and CDR2 FQGNSA. The CDR3 region is CATASERGTYNEQFF. Here the CDR3 DNA reads TGTGCCACCGCCTCCGAGCGGGGGACCTACAATGAGCAGTTCTTC.

The count of this clone is one. The V and J genes are TRBV4-1 and TRBJ2-1; 11 bases align to TRBD1. The CDR3 extends over 15 amino acids. Germline assignment: CDR1 MGHRA and CDR2 YSYEKL. V dropped 4 bases and J dropped 8; count of bases not matched to a gene: 7. The CDR3, as DNA: TGCGCCAGCAGCCGGGGACAGGGGGGATATGATGAGCAGTTCTTC. Translated, it gives CASSRGQGGYDEQFF.

The chain couples TRBV9 to TRBJ2-3; D call uncertain. CDR1 and CDR2 from the germline V gene are SGDLS and YYNGEE. The CDR3 loop spans 12 amino acids. Trimming took 3 bases from V and 4 from J, leaving 6 bases between them. CDR3 loop: CASSAYSDTQYF. CDR3 nucleotide sequence: TGTGCCAGCAGCGCCTATTCAGATACGCAGTATTTT.

CDR3 region: CASSSGDSPLHF. The CDR3 region has the DNA TGCGCCAGCAGCTCGGGGGATTCACCCCTCCACTTT. The chain links TRBV10-2 to TRBJ1-6, with a weak D call TRBD1 (5 bases). The V end lost 6 bases, the J end lost 8 bases, and 8 bases lay between the germline ends. The CDR3 length is 12 residues. In germline, CDR1 is WSHSY, CDR2 SAAADI.

The chain links TRBV18 to TRBJ2-2; tentative D call: TRBD2 (5 bases). The CDR3 contains 15 residues. The germline V gene encodes CDR1 KGHSH and CDR2 LQKENI. V was pared by 1 base and J by 2 bases, with 8 bases between. DNA of the CDR3: TGTGCCAGCTCACCACTAGCGCTCAACACCGGGGAGCTGTTTTTT. It specifies CASSPLALNTGELFF.

This chain connects TRBV11-2 to TRBJ1-1; 7 bases line up with TRBD1. This CDR3 is 13 amino acids long. V dropped 5 bases and J dropped 1; count of bases not matched to a gene: 1. CDR1 is SGHAT, CDR2 FQNNGV, per germline. The CDR3 sequence is CASSEGANTEAFF. The DNA of the CDR3 is TGTGCCAGCAGCGAGGGGGCGAACACTGAAGCTTTCTTT.

This chain uses TRBV19 with TRBJ2-5, with 9 bases identical to TRBD2. The CDR3 loop spans 14 amino acids. Unmatched junction bases numbered 7, after V lost 6 bases and J lost 5 bases. Germline-derived CDR1 and CDR2 are LNHDA and SQIVND (reference sequence). DNA of the CDR3: TGTGCCAGTAGGACTAGCGGAGGTGGGGAGACCCAGTACTTC. Translation gives CASRTSGGGETQYF.

The gene calls are TRBV12-5 and TRBJ2-1, with 10 bases identical to TRBD2. The CDR3 has 16 residues. Germline lookup yields CDR1 LGHNT and CDR2 FRNRAP. With 2 bases clipped from V and 2 bases from J, the junction kept 3 bases outside the gene matches. CDR3 residues: CASGLTSGGAYNEQFF. CDR3 bases: TGTGCTAGTGGTTTGACGAGCGGGGGGGCCTACAATGAGCAGTTCTTC. Together with reference TRBV12-5 and TRBJ2-1, the CDR3 gives the full variable domain: DARVTQTPRHKVTEMGQEVTMRCQPILGHNTVFWYRQTMMQGLELLAYFRNRAPLDDSGMPKDRFSAEMPDATLATLKIQPSEPRDSAVYFCASGLTSGGAYNEQFFGPGTRLTVL.

The chain employs TRBV6-5 and TRBJ1-5, with 8 positions matching TRBD1. CDR3 size: 14 residues. Per germline, CDR1 MNHEY and CDR2 SVGAGI. With V trimmed by 7 bases and J by 8 bases, 10 bases remained unmatched. The CDR3 is CASTPRGLGEPQHF. The CDR3 DNA reads as TGTGCCAGCACCCCCAGGGGGCTTGGGGAGCCCCAGCATTTT.

The chain has TRBV5-1 and TRBJ1-1; 12 bases align to TRBD1. V trimming: 2 bases; J trimming: 4 bases; junction bases outside the gene matches: 3. The CDR3 extends over 15 amino acids. The germline gives CDR1 SGHRS, CDR2 YFSETQ. The CDR3 spells CASSLMGQGATEAFF. DNA for the CDR3: TGCGCCAGCAGCTTAATGGGACAGGGGGCCACTGAAGCTTTCTTT.

This clone showed up just once. The genes are TRBV6-5 and TRBJ2-2; D may be TRBD2 (5 bases). This CDR3 contains 14 residues. The ends were cut back, 5 bases at V and 6 bases at J, with 13 bases in the middle. Germline V gives CDR1 MNHEY, CDR2 SVGAGI. CDR3 sequence reads: CASSHGWGAGELFF. CDR3 DNA: TGTGCCAGCAGTCATGGGTGGGGAGCCGGGGAGCTGTTTTTT.

The genes are TRBV7-2 and TRBJ2-1, with 11 positions matching TRBD2. The V and J ends lost 5 bases and 2 bases, in that order; junction bases with no gene match: 8. The CDR3 length is 17 residues. Looked up from germline, CDR1 is SGHTA and CDR2 is FQGNSA. The CDR3 DNA reads TGTGCCAGCAGCGTCGGGACTAGCGGATCCCCCTACAATGAGCAGTTCTTC. It encodes CASSVGTSGSPYNEQFF.

The chain recombines TRBV11-3 with TRBJ1-4, with unresolved D. The CDR3 loop spans 16 amino acids. Per germline, CDR1 SGHNT and CDR2 YENEEA. V lost 6 bases to trimming and J lost 3 bases, with 17 bases between them. The CDR3 is CASSLYGDRANEKLFF. The CDR3 region has the DNA TGTGCCAGCAGTTTATACGGGGATCGAGCTAATGAAAAACTGTTTTTT.

The CDR3 coding sequence is TGTGCCAGCAGCTTAACAGGGGGCGCAGATACGCAGTATTTT. Its translation is CASSLTGGADTQYF. This chain links TRBV11-2 with TRBJ2-3, with 9 nucleotides matching TRBD1. The germline V gene has CDR1 SGHAT and CDR2 FQNNGV. The CDR3 extends over 14 amino acids. Trimming at V came to 2 bases and at J to 4 bases, leaving 1 base not matched to a gene.

The chain links TRBV12-3 or TRBV12-4 to TRBJ2-1; D not certain. The CDR3 contains 13 residues. Trimming shortened V by 3 bases and J by 5 bases, and 8 bases separated the two germline ends. The DNA for the CDR3 is TGTGCCAGCAGTTTGCTACTAAACAATGAGCAGTTCTTC. It translates to CASSLLLNNEQFF.

V and J are TRBV9 and TRBJ1-1; weak D call: TRBD1 (6 bases). Per germline, CDR1 SGDLS and CDR2 YYNGEE. The germline V and J ends were trimmed by 0 bases and 0 bases, with 9 bases remaining between them. The length of the CDR3 is 15 residues. The CDR3 DNA reads TGTGCCAGCAGCGTAGGCCGGACAGTGAACACTGAAGCTTTCTTT. Its translation is CASSVGRTVNTEAFF.

The chain is built from TRBV3-1 (or the pseudogene TRBV3-2) and TRBJ2-4; D not certain. This CDR3 spans 16 amino acids. Germline V gives CDR1 LGHDT, CDR2 YNNKEL (reference sequence). Deletions cut 4 bases from V and 1 base from J, with 14 bases between. The CDR3 loop is CASSPWISGAKNIQYF. The CDR3 DNA reads as TGTGCCAGCAGCCCGTGGATTTCCGGGGCCAAAAACATTCAGTACTTC.

This chain links TRBV27 with TRBJ1-5; perhaps TRBD1 as D (5 bases). The CDR3 contains 15 residues. Germline loops: CDR1 MNHEY, CDR2 SMNVEV (reference sequence). V shed 3 bases and J shed 3 bases, with 12 bases lying between them. The CDR3 DNA follows: TGTGCCAGCAGTTTGCAAGGGGCCCCCAATCAGCCCCAGCATTTT. Its translation is CASSLQGAPNQPQHF.

CDR3 nucleotides: TGCGCCAGCAGCTCCCAGGGGGTTGGGGCCAACGTCCTGACTTTC. Encoded protein: CASSSQGVGANVLTF. The rearrangement joins TRBV5-1 to TRBJ2-6; 7 bases are shared with TRBD1. V lost 3 bases, J lost 3 bases, and 3 bases stayed unmatched. This CDR3 spans 15 amino acids. From germline, CDR1 is SGHRS and CDR2 YFSETQ.

This chain joins TRBV6-1 and TRBJ1-2, with D perhaps TRBD1 (6 bases). The CDR3 has 13 amino acids. The germline V and J ends were trimmed by 2 bases and 7 bases, with 11 bases remaining between them. CDR1 is MNHNS and CDR2 is SASEGT in the germline V gene. The DNA of the CDR3 is TGTGCCAGCAGTGAACGCGGGGGCTTTGGCTACACCTTC. Translated: CASSERGGFGYTF.

V is TRBV18 and J is TRBJ1-2; D unresolved. Germline V gene data show CDR1 as KGHSH and CDR2 as LQKENI. The CDR3 has 13 amino acids. With 2 bases removed from V and 1 base from J, the gap between germline ends came to 5 bases. The CDR3 DNA reads TGTGCCAGCTCACCAGGCAGTAACTATGGCTACACCTTC. Translating it yields CASSPGSNYGYTF.

The sample holds a few counts of this clone. V and J are TRBV2 and TRBJ2-7; the match to TRBD2 covers 8 bases. This CDR3 has 14 residues. In germline, CDR1 is SNHLY, CDR2 FYNNEI. With 5 bases clipped from V and 3 bases from J, the junction kept 6 bases outside the gene matches. In DNA form, the CDR3 reads TGTGCCAGCAGTAATAGGGGACTAGACTACGAGCAGTACTTC. Protein sequence: CASSNRGLDYEQYF.

The chain is built from TRBV11-3 and TRBJ1-1; TRBD1 matches 7 bases. CDR1 is SGHNT and CDR2 is YENEEA in the germline V gene. The CDR3 sequence is 17 residues long. With 5 bases clipped from V and 1 base from J, the junction kept 13 bases outside the gene matches. The chain's CDR3 is CASSQWDSQSGNTEAFF. CDR3 sequence (DNA): TGTGCCAGCAGCCAATGGGACAGTCAAAGTGGGAACACTGAAGCTTTCTTT. Complete variable domain (other parts from reference TRBV11-3 and TRBJ1-1): EAGVVQSPRYKIIEKKQPVAFWCNPISGHNTLYWYLQNLGQGPELLIRYENEEAVDDSQLPKDRFSAERLKGVDSTLKIQPAELGDSAVYLCASSQWDSQSGNTEAFFGQGTRLTVV.

The chain combines TRBV10-3 with TRBJ1-3; D gene unclear. Germline CDR1 and CDR2: ENHRY and SYGVKD. The CDR3 loop spans 15 amino acids. Trimming shortened V by 0 bases and J by 0 bases, and 6 bases separated the two germline ends. The DNA for the CDR3 is TGTGCCATCAGTGAGTCGGGCAACTCTGGAAACACCATATATTTT. Encoded protein: CAISESGNSGNTIYF.